Listed below are T cell receptor beta chains from one sample, sequenced in a study of spatial heterogeneity in lung cancer. TCRdb recomputed calls from the 5' RACE reads with MiXCR, one row per CDR3 protein. Here the sample spans 11,000 to 15,000 distinct CDR3 sequences, roughly 4.7% being singletons. The specimen comprised lung tumor tissue, sampled at surgery. All receptors derive from a female donor with early-stage non-small cell lung cancer. Each CDR3 is given with its conserved first and last residue. Each record gives: D gene, J gene, clone size, V gene, CDR3 protein, CDR3 DNA. D genes are given only for firm matches. Size tells how often a clone was seen (once, few, many) or the class of an expanded clone, and some rows leave it out.

- | TRBJ1-3 | many | TRBV7-6 | CASSPQGGSGNTIYF | TGTGCCAGCAGCCCACAGGGAGGGTCTGGAAACACCATATATTTT
- | TRBJ1-2 | many | TRBV4-1 | CASSRAPTGDVYGYTF | TGCGCCAGCAGCCGAGCCCCGACAGGTGATGTCTATGGCTACACCTTC
TRBD2 | TRBJ2-1 | many | TRBV10-1 | CASSDGLAGVGEQFF | TGCGCCAGCAGTGATGGACTAGCGGGGGTAGGTGAGCAGTTCTTC
- | TRBJ1-5 | many | TRBV9 | CASSVTGSNQPQHF | TGTGCCAGCAGCGTAACGGGGAGCAATCAGCCCCAGCATTTT
- | TRBJ1-1 | many | TRBV7-8 | CASSPSTLPLGNF | TGTGCCAGCAGCCCCTCAACGCTCCCGCTTGGTAATTTT
- | TRBJ2-2 | many | TRBV4-1 | CASSHRLQDPGELFF | TGCGCCAGCAGCCACCGTTTGCAGGACCCCGGGGAGCTGTTTTTT
TRBD2 | TRBJ2-7 | many | TRBV6-5 | CASSPRRESYEQYF | TGTGCCAGCAGCCCCCGGCGGGAGTCCTACGAGCAGTACTTC
TRBD1 | TRBJ2-1 | - | TRBV6-1 | CASSEGTGVNEQFF | TGTGCCAGCAGTGAAGGGACAGGGGTCAATGAGCAGTTCTTC
- | TRBJ2-5 | many | TRBV11-2 | CASSPGLSSRETQYF | TGTGCCAGCAGCCCGGGACTTTCCTCGAGGGAGACCCAGTACTTC
TRBD1 | TRBJ2-1 | many | TRBV5-1 | CASSYGQGNEQFF | TGCGCCAGCAGTTACGGACAGGGCAATGAGCAGTTCTTC
TRBD2 | TRBJ2-3 | - | TRBV11-2 | CASSWGVGTSGGGDTQYF | TGTGCCAGCAGCTGGGGCGTTGGGACTAGCGGGGGAGGGGATACGCAGTATTTT
- | TRBJ2-3 | - | TRBV5-6 | CASSADGDTQYF | TGTGCCAGCAGCGCGGACGGAGATACGCAGTATTTT
TRBD1 | TRBJ1-2 | many | TRBV6-5 | CASRRGTAANYGYTF | TGTGCCAGCAGGCGGGGGACAGCCGCTAACTATGGCTACACCTTC
- | TRBJ2-7 | many | TRBV18 | CASSPKGDNEQYF | TGTGCCAGCTCACCAAAAGGGGACAACGAGCAGTACTTC
TRBD1 | TRBJ2-7 | medium-sized | TRBV7-9 | CASSSSPQGISYEQYF | TGTGCCAGCAGCTCATCCCCACAGGGGATCTCCTACGAGCAGTACTTC
- | TRBJ1-1 | medium-sized | TRBV16 | CASSQHDKGNTEAFF | TGTGCCAGCAGCCAGCACGACAAAGGGAACACTGAAGCTTTCTTT
- | TRBJ1-1 | - | TRBV5-1 | CASSLGMQPTLNTEAFF | TGCGCCAGCAGCTTGGGGATGCAGCCTACCCTGAACACTGAAGCTTTCTTT
TRBD1 | TRBJ1-5 | many | TRBV20-1 | CSALIRTGINQPQHF | TGCAGTGCTCTTATACGGACAGGGATTAATCAGCCCCAGCATTTT
- | TRBJ1-2 | many | TRBV7-8 | CASSLAQAGNYGYTF | TGTGCCAGCAGCTTAGCCCAAGCGGGAAACTATGGCTACACCTTC
- | TRBJ2-5 | medium-sized | TRBV28 | CASSSFLQGPRGETQYF | TGTGCCAGCAGTTCCTTCCTACAGGGTCCTAGGGGAGAGACCCAGTACTTC
- | TRBJ2-1 | many | TRBV5-1 | CASSPIGGGDEQFF | TGCGCCAGCAGTCCAATTGGGGGCGGAGATGAGCAGTTCTTC